The 27 T cell receptor beta chains listed next were all sequenced from one sample in a study of shared clonotypes between healthy human individuals. Profiling relied on immunoSEQ multiplex PCR, and the TCRdb table lists in-frame clones only, not all of them. This sample has nearly 2 million clones; about 94% occur once, and the top ten carry 0.95% to 1.5%. Terminally differentiated effector memory CD45RA+ cells were excluded by CCR7 positive selection of CD45RO-negative cells. Material: naive CD8+ T cells sorted from blood. These receptors all stem from a man aged 18 to 30 in good health.

The CDR3 sequence is CASSPPGHGYGYTF. The CDR3 bases are TGTGCCAGCAGCCCGCCCGGGCACGGCTATGGCTACACCTTC. The chain carries TRBV7-9 and TRBJ1-2; D gene ambiguous. Per the germline V gene, CDR1 is SEHNR and CDR2 is FQNEAQ (reference sequence). Trimming stripped 5 bases from V and 4 bases from J, with 14 bases between. The CDR3 totals 14 residues. The full variable domain, with the rest looked up from reference TRBV7-9 and TRBJ1-2, is DTGVSQNPRHKITKRGQNVTFRCDPISEHNRLYWYRQTLGQGPEFLTYFQNEAQLEKSRLLSDRFSAERPKGSFSTLEIQRTEQGDSAMYLCASSPPGHGYGYTFGSGTRLTVV.

The V and J genes are TRBV5-4 and TRBJ1-5, with 8 positions matching TRBD1. V lost 4 bases and J lost 3; bases outside the gene matches: 6. Germline values: CDR1 SGHNT, CDR2 YYREEE (reference sequence). This CDR3 contains 15 residues. The CDR3 sequence: CASSVDRAPNQPQHF. CDR3 sequence (DNA): TGTGCCAGCAGCGTGGACAGGGCTCCCAATCAGCCCCAGCATTTT.

The chain carries TRBV30 and TRBJ2-3, with D tentatively TRBD1 or TRBD2 (6 bases each). CDR1 is GTSNPN and CDR2 is SVGIG in the germline V gene (reference sequence). This CDR3 region has 13 residues. V lost 8 bases to trimming and J lost 0 bases, with 12 bases between them. The CDR3: CARTGASTDTQYF. The CDR3 DNA sequence: TGTGCCCGCACGGGGGCCAGCACAGATACGCAGTATTTT.

The chain recombines TRBV9 with TRBJ1-1; D gene uncertain. V lost 4 bases, J lost 0 bases, and 13 bases lay in between. The CDR3 length is 15 residues. The V gene's germline CDR1 is SGDLS and CDR2 YYNGEE. This CDR3 reads CASSSDGVMNTEAFF. The CDR3 DNA reads as TGTGCCAGCAGCTCCGACGGGGTGATGAACACTGAAGCTTTCTTT.

V is TRBV19 and J is TRBJ2-1; no reliable D call. The CDR3 has 15 amino acids. The V gene's germline CDR1 is LNHDA and CDR2 SQIVND (reference sequence). V lost 5 bases to trimming and J lost 0 bases, with 11 bases between them. This CDR3 reads CASSRTDSSYNEQFF. CDR3 DNA: TGTGCCAGTAGTCGAACCGATAGCTCCTACAATGAGCAGTTCTTC.

This clone has a handful of counts. This chain joins TRBV2 and TRBJ1-1, with D possibly matching TRBD1 (5 bases). V lost 7 bases to trimming and J lost 3 bases, with 9 bases between them. Germline V gene sequence: CDR1 SNHLY, CDR2 FYNNEI. This CDR3 contains 12 residues. In DNA, the CDR3 is TGTGCCAGCAACCGACAGTACACTGAAGCTTTCTTT. Its translation is CASNRQYTEAFF.

The chain is built from TRBV7-8 and TRBJ2-7; tentative D call: TRBD2 (5 bases). V gave up 3 bases and J gave up 3 bases, with 9 bases separating them. There are 13 residues in the CDR3. Germline V gives CDR1 SGHVS, CDR2 FQNEAQ. The chain's CDR3 is CASSLDLGYEQYF. CDR3 nucleotide sequence: TGTGCCAGCAGCTTGGACTTGGGCTACGAGCAGTACTTC.

The genes are TRBV7-9 and TRBJ1-2, with D maybe TRBD1 (5 bases). CDR3 length: 16 residues. V was cut by 4 bases and J by 6 bases, with 21 bases left in between. Germline values: CDR1 SEHNR, CDR2 FQNEAQ (reference sequence). CDR3 nucleotide sequence: TGTGCCAGCAGCTCCAATTTAGGGGCAGGTAAAAATGGCTACACCTTC. It specifies CASSSNLGAGKNGYTF.

The chain recombines TRBV9 with TRBJ2-7, with D perhaps matching TRBD1 (6 bases). This CDR3 has 14 residues. V gave up 0 bases and J gave up 2 bases, with 9 bases separating them. CDR1 and CDR2 from the germline V gene are SGDLS and YYNGEE. The CDR3 loop is CASSVGTAPYEQYF. The CDR3 DNA reads TGTGCCAGCAGCGTAGGGACAGCCCCCTACGAGCAGTACTTC. The whole variable domain, remainder taken from reference TRBV9 and TRBJ2-7, is DSGVTQTPKHLITATGQRVTLRCSPRSGDLSVYWYQQSLDQGLQFLIQYYNGEERAKGNILERFSAQQFPDLHSELNLSSLELGDSALYFCASSVGTAPYEQYFGPGTRLTVT.

This rearrangement joins TRBV19 to TRBJ2-2; D not certain. CDR1 and CDR2 from the germline V gene are LNHDA and SQIVND (reference sequence). Trimming took off 7 bases at V and 7 bases at J, with 4 bases between the two ends. The CDR3 is 10 residues long. The chain's CDR3 is CASKGGELFF. In DNA form, the CDR3 reads TGTGCCAGTAAAGGCGGGGAGCTGTTTTTT.

The genes are TRBV7-9 and TRBJ2-7; a possible D gene is TRBD1 (6 bases). The V gene's germline CDR1 is SEHNR and CDR2 FQNEAQ (reference sequence). V dropped 5 bases and J dropped 5 bases, with 13 bases sitting between them. The CDR3 is 13 amino acids. The chain's CDR3 is CASSGIGTHEQYF. CDR3 bases: TGTGCCAGCAGCGGGATAGGGACACACGAGCAGTACTTC.

Only one count was recorded for this clone. The rearrangement links TRBV4-1 to TRBJ2-7, with TRBD1 identical over 7 bases. CDR1 is MGHRA and CDR2 is YSYEKL in the germline V gene. The CDR3 is made up of 15 amino acids. The V gene end was trimmed by 2 bases and the J gene end by 1 base; junction bases not matched to a gene: 5. CDR3 nucleotide sequence: TGCGCCAGCAGCCAACACGGGACAGAATCCTACGAGCAGTACTTC. Translated, it gives CASSQHGTESYEQYF.

The V gene is TRBV13, the J gene TRBJ2-3; TRBD2 matches at 13 bases. This CDR3 is 16 amino acids long. The V gene's germline CDR1 is PRHDT and CDR2 FYEKMQ (reference sequence). V was pared by 3 bases and J by 3 bases, with 3 bases of the junction left unmatched. In nucleotides, the CDR3 is TGTGCCAGCAGCTTTGGACTAGCGGGAGTGACAGATACGCAGTATTTT. It is translated as CASSFGLAGVTDTQYF.

J is TRBJ2-7 and V is TRBV6-4; D possibly matches TRBD1 or TRBD2 (6 bases each). The V end was cut by 6 bases, the J end by 3 bases, with 12 bases between. This CDR3 is 13 amino acids long. Germline values: CDR1 MRHNA, CDR2 SNTAGT. The DNA of the CDR3 is TGTGCCAGCAGCCAGGAGGGGGACTACGAGCAGTACTTC. It encodes CASSQEGDYEQYF.

The chain couples TRBV29-1 to TRBJ2-2; 13 bases map to TRBD2. J gave up 8 bases and V 7 bases, and 10 bases lay outside the gene matches. This CDR3 spans 15 amino acids. The germline V gene encodes CDR1 SQVTM and CDR2 ANQGSEA. CDR3 protein: CSAAGTSGISGELFF. For the CDR3, the DNA is TGCAGCGCGGCGGGGACTAGCGGGATCTCTGGGGAGCTGTTTTTT.

V gene TRBV19 combines with J gene TRBJ2-7; D remains ambiguous. The V gene lost 10 bases and the J gene lost 1 base, with 14 bases spanning the gap. Germline V gene data show CDR1 as LNHDA and CDR2 as SQIVND (reference sequence). CDR3 length: 13 residues. The CDR3 DNA reads TGTGCCACTTCACCCTTTGTATCCTACGAGCAGTACTTC. Amino acid sequence: CATSPFVSYEQYF.

The V and J genes are TRBV27 and TRBJ2-5, with D unclear. Germline CDR1 MNHEY, CDR2 SMNVEV (reference sequence). Trimming left V 5 bases short and J 4 bases short, with 14 bases between. The CDR3 consists of 14 residues. The CDR3, as DNA: TGTGCCAGCAGTACCAAGTCTACCCCAGAGACCCAGTACTTC. Translated, it gives CASSTKSTPETQYF.

The chain links TRBV12-1 to TRBJ1-2; TRBD1, as called in the table, went unchecked against the DNA. TRBV12-1 is deemed a pseudogene. CDR3 length equals 13 residues. This CDR3 is CASSPTGGDGYTF. CDR3 nucleotides: TGTGCCAGCAGCCCCACAGGGGGCGATGGCTACACCTTC.

V gene TRBV7-9 combines with J gene TRBJ2-7, with 7 bases identical to TRBD1. The CDR3 extends over 15 amino acids. The germline CDR1 and CDR2 sequences are SEHNR and FQNEAQ (reference sequence). The V gene end was trimmed by 1 base and the J gene end by 5 bases; junction bases not matched to a gene: 8. The CDR3 DNA sequence: TGTGCCAGCAGCTTAGTTACGTCAGGGACAGACGAGCAGTACTTC. It encodes CASSLVTSGTDEQYF.

The chain employs TRBV10-3 and TRBJ2-1; D is possibly TRBD1 or TRBD2 (5 bases each). Trimming removed 10 bases from V and 4 bases from J, with 11 bases in between. Germline CDR1 ENHRY, CDR2 SYGVKD. The CDR3 is 12 residues long. The CDR3 region is CANRTVYNEQFF. Written as DNA, the CDR3 is TGTGCCAACAGGACTGTATACAATGAGCAGTTCTTC.

V usage is TRBV4-1 and J usage is TRBJ2-5, with 9 bases lining up with TRBD1. The germline CDR1 and CDR2 sequences are MGHRA and YSYEKL. After removal of 6 bases from V and 2 bases from J, the junction contained 7 bases not matched to a gene. This CDR3 is 15 amino acids long. CDR3 coding DNA: TGCGCCAGCAGAGAAGGGACAGGGCCACAAGAGACCCAGTACTTC. It specifies CASREGTGPQETQYF.

This chain uses TRBV28 with TRBJ2-7; no definite D call. Germline loops: CDR1 MDHEN, CDR2 SYDVKM. The CDR3 loop spans 12 amino acids. V was cut by 8 bases and J by 5 bases, with 13 bases left in between. CDR3 region: CASAMSGHEQYF. In nucleotides, the CDR3 is TGTGCCAGCGCCATGTCGGGTCACGAGCAGTACTTC.

The J gene is TRBJ2-3, the V gene TRBV7-9, with 7 bases lining up with TRBD1. Germline V gene data show CDR1 as SEHNR and CDR2 as FQNEAQ (reference sequence). Losses at the gene ends were 10 bases for V and 0 bases for J; bases not matched to a gene: 19. This CDR3 has 18 amino acids. In DNA, the CDR3 is TGTGCCACCTCTAGGACAGGCAATAGTCCGGGGAGCACAGATACGCAGTATTTT. It is translated as CATSRTGNSPGSTDTQYF.

The chain uses TRBV6-6 and TRBJ2-2; maybe TRBD1 (8 bases). CDR3 length: 16 residues. Germline V gene sequence: CDR1 MNHNY, CDR2 SVGAGI (reference sequence). The V end lost 2 bases, the J end lost 7 bases, and 17 bases lay between the germline ends. The CDR3 DNA reads as TGTGCCAGCAGTTACGAGCCTACAGGGGGGGACGGGGAGCTGTTTTTT. It codes for CASSYEPTGGDGELFF.

V is TRBV4-3 and J is TRBJ1-2; no clear D. Germline V CDR1 and CDR2: LGHNA, YSLEER. The V and J ends lost 7 bases and 6 bases respectively, with 18 bases between them. The CDR3 has 14 amino acids. CDR3 nucleotide sequence: TGCGCCAGCACCCTCGGTCTTATGGACCATGGCTACACCTTC. It encodes CASTLGLMDHGYTF.

This chain uses TRBV7-6 with TRBJ1-2; 12 nucleotides align to TRBD1. Looked up from germline, CDR1 is SGHVS and CDR2 is FNYEAQ. The CDR3 spans 15 residues. J lost 8 bases, V lost 5 bases, and 9 bases had no gene match. This CDR3 is CASSPGTGGAGGYTF. DNA of the CDR3: TGTGCCAGCAGCCCCGGGACAGGGGGCGCAGGAGGCTACACCTTC. Based on the CDR3 plus reference TRBV7-6 and TRBJ1-2, the full variable domain is GAGVSQSPRYKVTKRGQDVALRCDPISGHVSLYWYRQALGQGPEFLTYFNYEAQQDKSGLPNDRFSAERPEGSISTLTIQRTEQRDSAMYRCASSPGTGGAGGYTFGSGTRLTVV.

The table lists this clone with a count of one. The J gene is TRBJ1-1, the V gene TRBV12-5; D remains unclear. The CDR3 length is 14 residues. V was pared by 3 bases and J by 6 bases, with 14 bases between. Per the germline V gene, CDR1 is LGHNT and CDR2 is FRNRAP. The CDR3 region has the DNA TGTGCTAGTGGTTTTGGAGGCCCCCTCCCTGAAGCTTTCTTT. This encodes CASGFGGPLPEAFF.